What follows describes a single T cell receptor beta chain. What it binds is not known. Germline V gene lookup returns CDR1 SNHLY and CDR2 FYNNEI. CDR3 length: 15 amino acids. V lost 5 bases, J lost 1 base, and 7 bases stayed unmatched. Each PCR replicate from the sorted subsets contained around 200 ng DNA, which is tens of thousands of T cell genomes. Measured with immunoSEQ multiplex PCR; TCRdb has only the in-frame clones, and not every one. Here the sample spans 2.5 million or so clones, approximately 94% being singletons. This specimen comes from a study of shared clonotypes between healthy human individuals. Broader study findings: The diversity represented, both genetic and in exposure history, was limited by few donors. Generally, estimated richness proved larger in naive subsets than it did in memory subsets.

Source material: naive CD4+ T cells sorted from blood. Subset described: CD45RA+ positively selected. The sequence came from a man aged 18 to 35 in good health. The chain couples TRBV2 to TRBJ2-5; TRBD1 agrees at 7 bases. The CDR3 region has the DNA TGTGCCAGCAGTCCTTGGACAGGTCGCCAAGAGACCCAGTACTTC. Its protein product is CASSPWTGRQETQYF.